This TCR beta chain was captured in a study of shared clonotypes between healthy human individuals. The CDR3 sequence is 14 residues long. V lost 0 bases to trimming and J lost 5 bases, with 10 bases between them. Germline V gene data show CDR1 as SGHTA and CDR2 as FQGNSA. Sequenced by immunoSEQ multiplex PCR; TCRdb stores in-frame clones only, minus some. This repertoire shows some 510,000 clones, 60% to 85% found once; its top ten account for 10% to 15%. The sample holds many counts of this clone. Donors comprised healthy HIV-negative adults lacking recent acute infections or vaccinations. Sequencing input: PBMCs. V gene TRBV7-2 combines with J gene TRBJ2-5; the D gene is possibly TRBD2 (5 bases). This TCR was recovered from a woman aged 40-49 years in good health. Some clones in this sample may be carry-over from other donors' samples. CDR3 residues: CASSLAGVWETQYF. The CDR3 coding sequence is TGTGCCAGCAGCTTAGCGGGAGTCTGGGAGACCCAGTACTTC.